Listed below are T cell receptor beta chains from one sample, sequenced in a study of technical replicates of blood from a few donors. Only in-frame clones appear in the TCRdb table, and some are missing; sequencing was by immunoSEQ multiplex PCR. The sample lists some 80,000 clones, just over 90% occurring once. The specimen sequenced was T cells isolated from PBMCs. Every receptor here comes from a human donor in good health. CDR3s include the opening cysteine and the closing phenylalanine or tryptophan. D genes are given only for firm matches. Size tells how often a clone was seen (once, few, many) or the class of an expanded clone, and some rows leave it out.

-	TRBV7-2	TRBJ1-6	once	CASRIKGIRYSPLHF	TGTGCCAGCAGGATAAAGGGGATTCGGTATTCACCCCTCCACTTT
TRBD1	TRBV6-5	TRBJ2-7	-	CASSYDGTDDEQYF	TGTGCCAGCAGTTACGATGGGACAGACGACGAGCAGTACTTC
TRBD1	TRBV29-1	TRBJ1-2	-	CSVPRGRRQGRTYGYTF	TGCAGCGTCCCCCGGGGCCGAAGACAGGGTAGAACCTATGGCTACACCTTC
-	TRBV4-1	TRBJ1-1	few	CASSQGLELMNTEAFF	TGCGCCAGCAGCCAAGGTCTGGAGTTAATGAACACTGAAGCTTTCTTT
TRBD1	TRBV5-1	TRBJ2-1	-	CASSVGQTYNEQFF	TGCGCCAGCAGCGTGGGACAGACTTACAATGAGCAGTTCTTC
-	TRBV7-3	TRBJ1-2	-	CASSLTGGNNYGYTF	TGTGCCAGCAGCTTAACGGGGGGGAATAACTATGGCTACACCTTC
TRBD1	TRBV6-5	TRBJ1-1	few	CASRPASGGEAFF	TGTGCCAGCAGGCCCGCCTCAGGGGGGGAAGCTTTCTTT
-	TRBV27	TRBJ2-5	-	CASSTGTSNQETQYF	TGTGCCAGCAGTACGGGGACTTCTAACCAAGAGACCCAGTACTTC
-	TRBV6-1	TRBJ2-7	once	CASSGGVYEQYF	TGTGCCAGCAGTGGGGGCGTCTACGAGCAGTACTTC
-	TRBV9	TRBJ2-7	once	CASSETSTAIAYEQYF	TGTGCCAGCAGCGAGACTTCGACAGCGATCGCCTACGAGCAGTACTTC
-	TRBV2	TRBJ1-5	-	CASLEGGGKNSNQPQHF	TGTGCCAGCCTGGAAGGGGGGGGGAAAAATAGCAATCAGCCCCAGCATTTT
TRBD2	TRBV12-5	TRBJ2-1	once	CASGIAGGPYNEQFF	TGTGCTAGTGGTATAGCGGGAGGGCCTTACAATGAGCAGTTCTTC
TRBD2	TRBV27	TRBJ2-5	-	CASRIDIAGGEETQYF	TGTGCCAGCAGGATAGACATAGCGGGAGGGGAAGAGACCCAGTACTTC
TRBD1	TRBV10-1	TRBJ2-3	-	CASSDRDRGRIDTQYF	TGCGCCAGCAGTGATAGGGACAGGGGGAGGATAGATACGCAGTATTTT
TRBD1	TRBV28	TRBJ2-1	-	CASSAQGAYNEQFF	TGTGCCAGCAGTGCACAGGGGGCCTACAATGAGCAGTTCTTC
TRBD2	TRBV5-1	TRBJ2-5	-	CASSPLPGTSGGMETQYF	TGCGCCAGCAGCCCACTACCGGGGACTAGCGGGGGGATGGAGACCCAGTACTTC
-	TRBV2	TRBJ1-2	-	CASSEVTANYGYTF	TGTGCCAGCAGTGAAGTGACAGCTAACTATGGCTACACCTTC
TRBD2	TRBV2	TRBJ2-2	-	CASTGTSQAGELFF	TGTGCCAGCACCGGGACTAGCCAGGCCGGGGAGCTGTTTTTT
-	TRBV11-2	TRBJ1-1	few	CASSLDRSGQPKPEAFF	TGTGCCAGCAGCTTAGATCGGAGTGGACAGCCTAAGCCTGAAGCTTTCTTT
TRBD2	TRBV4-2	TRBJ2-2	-	CASSQVGLAGGISAGELFF	TGTGCCAGCAGCCAAGTCGGCCTAGCGGGGGGCATAAGCGCCGGGGAGCTGTTTTTT
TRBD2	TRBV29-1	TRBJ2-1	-	CSVGGGTSGRNEQFF	TGCAGCGTTGGGGGGGGGACTAGCGGGAGAAATGAGCAGTTCTTC
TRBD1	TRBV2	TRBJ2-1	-	CASTQSRDRVGYNEQFF	TGTGCCAGCACTCAGTCCCGGGACAGGGTTGGCTACAATGAGCAGTTCTTC
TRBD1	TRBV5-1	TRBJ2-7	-	CASSSTSETGHHF	TGCGCCAGCAGCTCCACCTCCGAGACAGGGCACCACTTC
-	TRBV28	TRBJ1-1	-	CASSFQGEAFF	TGTGCCAGCAGTTTCCAGGGAGAAGCTTTCTTT
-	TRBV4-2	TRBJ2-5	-	CASSQGTWRTETQYF	TGTGCCAGCAGCCAAGGGACCTGGAGGACGGAGACCCAGTACTTC
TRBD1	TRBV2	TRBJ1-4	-	CASSEDPPGQNNEKLFF	TGTGCCAGCAGTGAAGACCCCCCGGGACAGAATAATGAAAAACTGTTTTTT
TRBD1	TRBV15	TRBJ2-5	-	CATSREGDRAETQYF	TGTGCCACCAGCAGAGAAGGAGACAGGGCCGAGACCCAGTACTTC
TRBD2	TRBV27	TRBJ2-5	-	CASSHRGRGLLTGGEETQYF	TGTGCCAGCAGTCATCGGGGGCGGGGGCTCCTGACGGGGGGGGAAGAGACCCAGTACTTC
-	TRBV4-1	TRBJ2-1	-	CASSQDISRDEQFF	TGCGCCAGCAGCCAAGATATTTCTCGCGATGAGCAGTTCTTC
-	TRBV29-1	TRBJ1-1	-	CSVEVGATEAFF	TGCAGCGTTGAAGTGGGGGCCACTGAAGCTTTCTTT
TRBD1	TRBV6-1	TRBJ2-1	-	CALRTGTDEQFF	TGTGCCTTACGGACAGGGACGGATGAGCAGTTCTTC
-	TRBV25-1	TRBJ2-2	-	CASSPSETGELFF	TGTGCCAGCAGTCCTAGCGAGACCGGGGAGCTGTTTTTT
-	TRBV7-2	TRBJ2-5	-	CASSLVGGGPGQETQYF	TGTGCCAGCAGCTTAGTAGGAGGAGGGCCCGGCCAAGAGACCCAGTACTTC
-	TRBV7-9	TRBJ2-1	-	CASSLVPGDEQFF	TGTGCCAGCAGCTTAGTCCCCGGTGATGAGCAGTTCTTC
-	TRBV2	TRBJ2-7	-	CASLLPGSDYEQYF	TGTGCCAGCCTTCTGCCGGGGTCGGACTACGAGCAGTACTTC
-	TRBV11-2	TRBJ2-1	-	CASSIPVLGGEQFF	TGTGCCAGCAGCATACCCGTCTTAGGAGGAGAGCAGTTCTTC
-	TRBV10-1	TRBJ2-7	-	CASVPPSGLGEQYF	TGCGCCAGTGTCCCCCCGAGCGGATTGGGAGAGCAGTACTTC
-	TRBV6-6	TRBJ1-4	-	CASSPATLTTNEKLFF	TGTGCCAGCAGTCCCGCGACACTTACAACTAATGAAAAACTGTTTTTT
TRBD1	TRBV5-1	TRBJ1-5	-	CASSPGQANQPQHF	TGCGCCAGCAGCCCTGGACAGGCCAATCAGCCCCAGCATTTT
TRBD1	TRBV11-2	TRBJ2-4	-	CASSFGQGSGAKNIQYF	TGTGCCAGCAGCTTCGGACAGGGGTCGGGGGCCAAAAACATTCAGTACTTC